The 30 T cell receptor beta chains reported below all come from one sample, sequenced in a study of blood T cells in healthy people across ages. The second PCR ran about 6 to 11 cycles with a sample-barcoded 5' primer and J-beta primers. TCRdb fed the 5' RACE reads into MiXCR, producing one record per CDR3 protein. The table shows 780,000 or so distinct CDR3 sequences, with 56% occurring only once. The sequenced material came from blood. These receptors were collected from a middle-aged man in good health.

The chain recombines TRBV5-6 with TRBJ2-7; tentatively, D is TRBD1 (6 bases). Germline assignment: CDR1 SGHDT and CDR2 YYEEEE. The CDR3 consists of 16 residues. V dropped 3 bases and J dropped 0 bases, with 16 bases sitting between them. CDR3 region: CASSWTDRAISYEQYF. CDR3 DNA sequence: TGTGCCAGCAGCTGGACAGACCGGGCAATCTCCTACGAGCAGTACTTC.

V is TRBV3-1 and J is TRBJ1-5; D is unresolved. Germline V CDR1 and CDR2: LGHDT, YNNKEL (reference sequence). There are 15 residues in the CDR3. Trimming took off 4 bases at V and 5 bases at J, with 15 bases between the two ends. This CDR3 is CASSPRREPDQPQHF. Written as DNA, the CDR3 is TGTGCCAGCAGCCCCCGGAGGGAGCCAGATCAGCCCCAGCATTTT.

The chain links TRBV27 to TRBJ2-5, with 7 bases fitting TRBD2. Trimming removed 6 bases from V and 11 bases from J; junction bases left unmatched: 12. Germline CDR1 reads MNHEY; CDR2 reads SMNVEV (reference sequence). The CDR3 spans 13 residues. The chain's CDR3 is CASSPSGAREQYF. The CDR3 nucleotides read TGTGCCAGCAGCCCCTCAGGAGCGCGGGAGCAGTACTTC.

J is TRBJ2-4 and V is TRBV25-1; 8 bases are shared with TRBD1. This CDR3 has 11 amino acids. Trimming cost V 7 bases and J 13 bases; bases outside gene matches: 6. Germline loops: CDR1 MGHDK, CDR2 SYGVNS. The CDR3 sequence is CASIAQGEQYF. The CDR3 DNA is TGTGCCAGCATCGCACAGGGGGAGCAGTACTTC.

V is TRBV7-9 and J is TRBJ2-1; 8 bases align to TRBD2. This CDR3 has 13 residues. Germline CDR1 reads SEHNR; CDR2 reads FQNEAQ (reference sequence). With 8 bases clipped from V and 2 bases from J, the junction kept 2 bases outside the gene matches. For the CDR3, the DNA is TGTGCCAGCCGGGGGGGAGCCTACAATGAGCAGTTCTTC. Translated, it gives CASRGGAYNEQFF.

Ten or more counts support this clonotype. The chain has TRBV7-9 and TRBJ1-2; D possibly corresponds to TRBD1 (6 bases). V was pared by 5 bases and J by 4 bases, with 11 bases between. This CDR3 has 13 residues. Germline V gene data show CDR1 as SEHNR and CDR2 as FQNEAQ (reference sequence). The CDR3 nucleotides read TGTGCCAGCAGCCCTCAGGGGACCTATGGCTACACCTTC. Its protein is CASSPQGTYGYTF. The full variable domain, with the rest looked up from reference TRBV7-9 and TRBJ1-2, is DTGVSQNPRHKITKRGQNVTFRCDPISEHNRLYWYRQTLGQGPEFLTYFQNEAQLEKSRLLSDRFSAERPKGSFSTLEIQRTEQGDSAMYLCASSPQGTYGYTFGSGTRLTVV.

In nucleotides, the CDR3 is TGTGCCAGCAGCCCCCGGCGGACATCGGAGGCAGATACGCAGTATTTT. The encoded protein is CASSPRRTSEADTQYF. The rearrangement uses TRBV7-3 and TRBJ2-3, with D perhaps being TRBD1 or TRBD2 (5 bases each). This CDR3 has 16 residues. The V end lost 5 bases, the J end lost 4 bases, and 19 bases lay between the germline ends. In germline, CDR1 is SGHTA, CDR2 FQGTGA.

Only a few counts were recorded for this clonotype. This chain connects TRBV7-2 to TRBJ2-5; the D gene is possibly TRBD2 (6 bases). The V end lost 4 bases, the J end lost 1 base, and 22 bases lay between the germline ends. Germline values: CDR1 SGHTA, CDR2 FQGNSA. The CDR3 is made up of 18 amino acids. CDR3 nucleotides: TGTGCCAGCAGCTCGTCGACGGGGGTAGGAGTATCCCAAGAGACCCAGTACTTC. It encodes CASSSSTGVGVSQETQYF.

The V gene is TRBV2, the J gene TRBJ2-7; possibly TRBD1 or TRBD2 for D (5 bases each). The CDR3 runs to 15 residues. The germline CDR1 and CDR2 sequences are SNHLY and FYNNEI. V lost 7 bases to trimming and J lost 4 bases, with 20 bases between them. CDR3 loop: CASKSGTSSYYEQYF. DNA of the CDR3: TGTGCCAGCAAATCCGGGACGAGCTCCTATTACGAGCAGTACTTC.

This clonotype was seen repeatedly, ten times or more. V and J are TRBV7-2 and TRBJ2-3; D gene ambiguous. This CDR3 is 12 amino acids long. In germline, CDR1 is SGHTA, CDR2 FQGNSA. V lost 3 bases and J 6 bases, leaving 7 bases between the germline ends. DNA for the CDR3: TGTGCCAGCAGCTTGTTCGCCGATACGCAGTATTTT. As protein: CASSLFADTQYF.

The chain couples TRBV14 to TRBJ2-7, with D perhaps being TRBD1 or TRBD2 (5 bases each). V was shortened by 1 base and J by 2 bases, with 9 bases between the two germline ends. This CDR3 contains 14 residues. Per the germline V gene, CDR1 is SGHDN and CDR2 is FVKESK. This CDR3 reads CASSQVQGPYEQYF. The CDR3 coding sequence is TGTGCCAGCAGCCAAGTCCAGGGACCCTACGAGCAGTACTTC.

The chain links TRBV9 to TRBJ1-1, with D hard to call. The V gene's germline CDR1 is SGDLS and CDR2 YYNGEE. With 0 bases removed from V and 0 bases from J, the gap between germline ends came to 9 bases. The length of the CDR3 is 15 residues. CDR3 sequence reads: CASSVEAIMNTEAFF. The CDR3 DNA is TGTGCCAGCAGCGTAGAGGCAATCATGAACACTGAAGCTTTCTTT.

The chain joins TRBV20-1 to TRBJ2-3, with D possibly matching TRBD1 (6 bases). Germline values: CDR1 DFQATT, CDR2 SNEGSKA (reference sequence). V lost 3 bases and J lost 13, with 17 bases in between. The CDR3 length is 12 residues. The CDR3 reads CSARAGRGPEYF. CDR3 nucleotide sequence: TGCAGTGCTAGGGCGGGCAGGGGTCCCGAGTATTTT.

The gene calls are TRBV2 and TRBJ2-5, with D perhaps TRBD2 (6 bases). The J call could be wrong; TRBJ2-7 is a better fit for the DNA end. This CDR3 is built from 14 residues. CDR1 and CDR2 (germline): SNHLY, FYNNEI. DNA for the CDR3: TGTGCCAGCAGTCCGTTGGCGGGAAATAGCGAGCAGTACTTC. As protein: CASSPLAGNSEQYF.

The V gene is TRBV7-9, the J gene TRBJ2-7, with D unclear. Looked up from germline, CDR1 is SEHNR and CDR2 is FQNEAQ (reference sequence). V lost 5 bases, J lost 6 bases, and 11 bases lay in between. CDR3 length: 12 residues. The CDR3 reads CASSPSNREQYF. Written as DNA, the CDR3 is TGTGCCAGCAGCCCCTCGAATCGCGAGCAGTACTTC. Using reference TRBV7-9 and TRBJ2-7 for the parts outside the CDR3, the full variable domain is DTGVSQNPRHKITKRGQNVTFRCDPISEHNRLYWYRQTLGQGPEFLTYFQNEAQLEKSRLLSDRFSAERPKGSFSTLEIQRTEQGDSAMYLCASSPSNREQYFGPGTRLTVT.

About this clonotype itself: At one end, the junction sequence differs from germline, possibly due to a read error. The chain joins TRBV5-1 to TRBJ2-3; 9 bases are shared with TRBD2. The CDR3 is 16 amino acids. CDR1 and CDR2 (germline): SGHRS, YFSETQ. The CDR3 sequence is CAGSLRRGGSTDTQYF. CDR3 nucleotide sequence: TGCGCCGGCAGCTTGAGGCGGGGGGGAAGCACAGATACGCAGTATTTT.

The rearrangement joins TRBV6-2 or TRBV6-3 to TRBJ2-4, with 10 nucleotides matching TRBD2. Looked up from germline, CDR1 is MNHEY and CDR2 is SVGEGT. There are 17 residues in the CDR3. V lost 6 bases, J lost 4 bases, and 12 bases stayed unmatched. The CDR3, as DNA: TGTGCCAGCAGCCCGAGCGGGAGGGCCACTTATAAAAACATTCAGTACTTC. Protein: CASSPSGRATYKNIQYF.

This clonotype is a singleton in its sample. The gene calls are TRBV6-1 and TRBJ1-6; D is possibly TRBD1 (5 bases). Trimming pared 8 bases from V and 5 bases from J, leaving 10 bases between. The CDR3 spans 13 residues. Germline lookup yields CDR1 MNHNS and CDR2 SASEGT. The CDR3 DNA is TGTGCCAGCGCGGGACTTGATAATTCACCCCTCCACTTT. As protein: CASAGLDNSPLHF.

V and J are TRBV27 and TRBJ1-5; 8 bases map to TRBD1. Germline trimming cut 6 bases from V and 5 bases from J; bases unmatched to any gene: 6. The V gene's germline CDR1 is MNHEY and CDR2 SMNVEV (reference sequence). CDR3 length: 14 amino acids. The CDR3 loop reads CASSPDRAYQPQHF. CDR3 bases: TGTGCCAGCAGCCCGGACAGGGCCTATCAGCCCCAGCATTTT.

The chain uses TRBV27 and TRBJ2-3; the D gene is possibly TRBD1 (5 bases). Deletions cut 1 base from V and 0 bases from J, with 14 bases between. This CDR3 spans 17 amino acids. Germline V CDR1 and CDR2: MNHEY, SMNVEV (reference sequence). CDR3 sequence (DNA): TGTGCCAGCAGTTTATTCGGTCTTCCAGGGAGCACAGATACGCAGTATTTT. Translating it yields CASSLFGLPGSTDTQYF.

The chain couples TRBV20-1 to TRBJ1-2, with D possibly TRBD1 on 6 matching bases. CDR3 length: 15 residues. The germline V gene encodes CDR1 DFQATT and CDR2 SNEGSKA (reference sequence). Trimming took off 1 base at V and 7 bases at J, with 19 bases between the two ends. CDR3 amino acids: CSARAPGQSLAGYTF. Written as DNA, the CDR3 is TGCAGTGCTAGAGCTCCGGGACAATCTCTAGCTGGCTACACCTTC.

J is TRBJ1-1 and V is TRBV12-3 or TRBV12-4; D uncertain. V was pared by 6 bases and J by 4 bases, with 12 bases between. The CDR3 is 13 residues long. The CDR3 DNA reads as TGTGCCAGCAGCTCCCGAGGCCCCACTGAAGCTTTCTTT. Translating it yields CASSSRGPTEAFF.

The chain employs TRBV10-3 and TRBJ2-7, with 7 bases fitting TRBD1. Germline trimming cut 6 bases from V and 12 bases from J; bases unmatched to any gene: 14. The CDR3 contains 13 residues. Germline loops: CDR1 ENHRY, CDR2 SYGVKD. CDR3 amino acids: CAIRETGDGWTYF. CDR3 sequence (DNA): TGTGCCATCAGGGAAACAGGGGACGGGTGGACGTACTTC.

Comments on this clonotype: Germline and junction disagree at one end, which may indicate a read error. The CDR3 coding sequence is TGTGCTAGCAAAGGGACAGACGGGCAGGTCGAGCAGTACTTC. It encodes CASKGTDGQVEQYF. This chain connects TRBV25-1 to TRBJ2-4; TRBD1 matches 7 bases. The DNA end is a closer match to TRBJ2-7, so the J assignment may be wrong. This CDR3 is built from 14 residues. Germline-derived CDR1 and CDR2 are MGHDK and SYGVNS.

V gene TRBV28 combines with J gene TRBJ1-2; 9 nucleotides match TRBD1. This CDR3 has 13 amino acids. The trim removed 9 bases at V and 7 bases at J, leaving 9 bases unmatched. CDR1 and CDR2 (germline): MDHEN, SYDVKM. CDR3 protein: CASSTGQGRGYTF. In nucleotides, the CDR3 is TGTGCCAGTAGTACCGGACAGGGGCGTGGCTACACCTTC.

This chain joins TRBV7-6 and TRBJ1-2; D is undetermined. The CDR3 is 15 amino acids. V lost 6 bases to trimming and J lost 7 bases, with 21 bases between them. CDR1 is SGHVS and CDR2 is FNYEAQ in the germline V gene. CDR3 nucleotides: TGTGCCAGCAGTTCCCGCCAGGATTCCTTTATTGGCTACACCTTC. Translated: CASSSRQDSFIGYTF.

With regard to this clonotype: Being one base from a much bigger clone, this may be a read error. The V gene is TRBV7-3, the J gene TRBJ2-7, with D uncertain. This CDR3 comprises 13 residues. Germline-derived CDR1 and CDR2 are SGHTA and FQGTGA. CDR3 bases: TGTGCCAGCAGCTTAGCCTCCTCCTACGAGCGGTACTTC. Translating gives CASSLASSYERYF.

This clonotype has a handful of counts. This sequence may be a read error, since a much larger clone differs from it by one base. The chain joins TRBV15 to TRBJ2-1, with D possibly being TRBD1 or TRBD2 (5 bases each). The closer fit of TRBJ2-7 to the DNA end suggests the J call may be wrong. CDR3 length: 16 amino acids. Germline-derived CDR1 and CDR2 are LNHNV and YYDKDF (reference sequence). CDR3 residues: CATSREWDPAYNEQYF. The CDR3 nucleotides are TGTGCCACCAGCAGAGAGTGGGACCCAGCCTACAATGAGCAGTACTTC.

J is TRBJ2-1 and V is TRBV20-1; D perhaps matches TRBD1 (7 bases). This CDR3 contains 15 residues. The germline CDR1 and CDR2 sequences are DFQATT and SNEGSKA (reference sequence). V was clipped by 6 bases and J by 2 bases, with 17 bases between them. The chain's CDR3 is CSAPQGGTAYNEQFF. In DNA form, the CDR3 reads TGCAGTGCGCCTCAAGGCGGGACAGCCTACAATGAGCAGTTCTTC.

This clonotype has just a few counts. The chain couples TRBV14 to TRBJ2-6; D not resolved. V shed 1 base and J shed 0 bases, with 13 bases lying between them. The CDR3 spans 18 residues. Germline CDR1 reads SGHDN; CDR2 reads FVKESK. The CDR3 DNA is TGTGCCAGCAGCCAAGGGATGGGCCGCTTCTCTGGGGCCAACGTCCTGACTTTC. This sequence encodes CASSQGMGRFSGANVLTF.